Presented here are 11 T cell receptor beta chains from one specimen sequenced in a study of blood T cell repertoires in COVID-19. TCRdb's copy holds only in-frame clones and misses some; the assay was immunoSEQ multiplex PCR. Found here are 23,000 or so clones, 91% of them singletons; the top ten hold over 2.5%. Sequencing was performed on peripheral blood. Every receptor here comes from a woman between 65 and 79 years old with active COVID-19.

V gene TRBV9 combines with J gene TRBJ1-2, with 12 positions matching TRBD1. Unmatched junction bases numbered 6, after V lost 4 bases and J lost 8 bases. The germline V gene has CDR1 SGDLS and CDR2 YYNGEE. The CDR3 length is 14 residues. In DNA form, the CDR3 reads TGTGCCAGCAGCTCGGGACAGGGGGCGAAAGGCTACACCTTC. It codes for CASSSGQGAKGYTF.

In this sample, this clone turned up once. The rearrangement links TRBV5-1 to TRBJ2-7, with 7 bases lining up with TRBD1. Trimming removed 3 bases from V and 4 bases from J; junction bases left unmatched: 4. CDR1 SGHRS and CDR2 YFSETQ come from the germline V gene. This CDR3 comprises 13 residues. The CDR3 nucleotides are TGCGCCAGCAGCTCCGGGACAGTATACGAGCAGTACTTC. Encoded protein: CASSSGTVYEQYF.

The chain joins TRBV7-9 to TRBJ2-7; 11 bases map to TRBD2. The CDR3 totals 18 residues. Germline values: CDR1 SEHNR, CDR2 FQNEAQ (reference sequence). V lost 7 bases, J lost 3 bases, and 17 bases stayed unmatched. The CDR3 protein is CASIDTTSGSFRLYEQYF. Here the CDR3 DNA reads TGTGCCAGCATCGATACTACTAGCGGGAGTTTCCGACTCTACGAGCAGTACTTC.

The V call is TRBV10-3, the J call TRBJ2-3, with 8 nucleotides matching TRBD2. The V gene's germline CDR1 is ENHRY and CDR2 SYGVKD. The CDR3 is 14 residues long. V shed 7 bases, J shed 2 bases, and the junction held 5 bases outside the gene matches. The chain's CDR3 is CAITGLASTDTQYF. The CDR3 nucleotides are TGTGCCATCACCGGACTAGCTTCCACAGATACGCAGTATTTT.

The chain couples TRBV7-9 to TRBJ2-7, with D unclear. The germline CDR1 and CDR2 sequences are SEHNR and FQNEAQ (reference sequence). The V end was cut by 7 bases, the J end by 2 bases, with 9 bases between. The CDR3 has 12 amino acids. CDR3 bases: TGTGCCAGCACTGACACAACCTACGAGCAGTACTTC. Its translation: CASTDTTYEQYF.

This chain links TRBV6-5 with TRBJ2-1; 9 bases align to TRBD2. The CDR3 sequence is 15 residues long. The germline gives CDR1 MNHEY, CDR2 SVGAGI. V trimming: 7 bases; J trimming: 3 bases; junction bases outside the gene matches: 7. The CDR3 protein is CASKGGGRGYNEQFF. In nucleotides, the CDR3 is TGTGCCAGCAAGGGGGGCGGGAGGGGCTACAATGAGCAGTTCTTC.

This clone is categorized as medium-sized. The chain is built from TRBV24-1 and TRBJ1-5, with TRBD1 matching 7 bases. The germline V gene encodes CDR1 KGHDR and CDR2 SFDVKD. The CDR3 has 14 residues. After removal of 9 bases from V and 0 bases from J, the junction contained 4 bases not matched to a gene. The CDR3 region is CATDTGDSNQPQHF. The DNA of the CDR3 is TGTGCCACCGATACAGGGGATAGCAATCAGCCCCAGCATTTT.

This chain links TRBV23-1 with TRBJ2-7; the D is unclear. TRBV23-1 is an ORF, and what it does is uncertain. V lost 2 bases and J 5 bases, leaving 7 bases between the germline ends. The CDR3 has 12 amino acids. CDR3 residues: CASSQPANEQYF. The CDR3 bases are TGCGCCAGCAGTCAACCCGCGAACGAGCAGTACTTC.

This clone was seen once. The chain uses TRBV18 and TRBJ2-3; TRBD1 matches 8 bases. CDR1 is KGHSH, CDR2 LQKENI, per germline. J lost 1 base, V lost 4 bases, and 4 bases had no gene match. This CDR3 contains 15 residues. Written as DNA, the CDR3 is TGTGCCAGCTCACGGCAGACAGGGGGCACAGATACGCAGTATTTT. Translated: CASSRQTGGTDTQYF. The full variable domain, in which reference TRBV18 and TRBJ2-3 provide the parts outside the CDR3, is NAGVMQNPRHLVRRRGQEARLRCSPMKGHSHVYWYRQLPEEGLKFMVYLQKENIIDESGMPKERFSAEFPKEGPSILRIQQVVRGDSAAYFCASSRQTGGTDTQYFGPGTRLTVL.

This rearrangement joins TRBV7-3 to TRBJ2-7; 11 positions match TRBD2. Trimming took 4 bases from V and 4 from J; bases not matched to a gene: 9. The CDR3 is 16 amino acids. The germline V gene encodes CDR1 SGHTA and CDR2 FQGTGA. CDR3 residues: CASSSTSGSIRYEQYF. CDR3 DNA sequence: TGTGCCAGCAGCTCCACTAGCGGGAGTATAAGGTACGAGCAGTACTTC. The whole variable domain, filled in from reference TRBV7-3 and TRBJ2-7, reads GAGVSQTPSNKVTEKGKYVELRCDPISGHTALYWYRQSLGQGPEFLIYFQGTGAADDSGLPNDRFFAVRPEGSVSTLKIQRTERGDSAVYLCASSSTSGSIRYEQYFGPGTRLTVT.

V usage is TRBV9 and J usage is TRBJ2-7; tentative D call: TRBD2 (6 bases). Deletions cut 2 bases from V and 1 base from J, with 7 bases between. Germline V lookup: CDR1 SGDLS, CDR2 YYNGEE. The CDR3 is made up of 13 amino acids. CDR3 nucleotides: TGTGCCAGCAGCGTGGGACTTTCCTACGAGCAGTACTTC. Translating gives CASSVGLSYEQYF.